This T cell receptor (beta chain) was found in a study of blood T cell repertoires in COVID-19. On the study more broadly: The study drew acute and convalescent COVID-19 samples from the United States, Italy and Spain.

This CDR3 has 14 amino acids. In germline, CDR1 is SGHDT, CDR2 YYEEEE. With 3 bases removed from V and 1 base from J, the gap between germline ends came to 10 bases. In the authors' workflow: By means of reference gene primer amplification, nucleated cell counts were estimated. The repertoire was sequenced with immunoSEQ multiplex PCR; TCRdb's copy has only in-frame clones and lacks some. V, J and clone size derive from that table, while D and trimming were established from the DNA sequence. The table shows about 74,000 clones, with 90% occurring only once. The sequencing sample was made of peripheral blood. This chain joins TRBV5-6 and TRBJ2-5; maybe TRBD1 (5 bases). This TCR came from a man between 45 and 60 years old with acute or convalescent COVID-19. The CDR3 DNA is TGTGCCAGCAGCTGGGTGACAGCCCAAGAGACCCAGTACTTC. It yields the protein CASSWVTAQETQYF.